This T cell receptor beta chain appears in the sequencing data of a study of T cells in Graves' hyperthyroidism and ophthalmopathy. The CDR3 is made up of 14 amino acids. V was pared by 8 bases and J by 4 bases, with 12 bases between. Germline V gene lookup returns CDR1 MNHEY and CDR2 SVGAGI. Study-level results: Most clonotypes that expanded in the thyroid above 0.001 also showed up in blood.

Recently diagnosed hyperthyroidism of less than 2 months' duration affected patients aged 18 to 65. The table lists this clonotype with many counts. Its antigen is unidentified. Using RNA transcripts as the source, TCR beta CDR3 regions were amplified. First-round RT-PCR targeting the TCR CDR3 was performed with the HTBI primer set. MiXCR, run by TCRdb on the multiplex PCR reads, gives a single entry per CDR3 protein. The sample yields a few hundred thousand distinct CDR3 sequences, 15% to 18% seen once. The sequence came from a woman under 30 with Graves' hyperthyroidism. This rearrangement joins TRBV6-5 to TRBJ2-6; D may be TRBD2 (7 bases). The sequenced sample was blood. The CDR3 nucleotides are TGTGCCAGCGGAGGGGGGGTCGGGGCCAACGTCCTGACTTTC. Translation: CASGGGVGANVLTF.